This T cell receptor beta chain was documented in a study of T cells in Graves' hyperthyroidism and ophthalmopathy. Whole-study findings and limits: For ophthalmopathy, model prediction preceded onset by a median 6.5 months. Most expanded thyroid clonotypes above 0.001 recurred in blood.

To note about this clonotype: Its antigen is as yet unknown.

Exclusion of patients followed from uncontrolled infection, other autoimmune disease, pregnancy or lactation. The diagnoses drew upon clinical symptoms, serum thyroxine and TRAb, thyroid ultrasound and orbital computed tomography. Amplification targeted TCR beta CDR3 regions from RNA transcripts. A first-round RT-PCR of the TCR CDR3 used the HTBI primer set. TCRdb recomputed calls from the multiplex PCR reads with MiXCR, one row per CDR3 protein. The sample consists of 480,000 or so distinct CDR3 sequences, about 45% of them appearing once. CDR1 is MDHEN, CDR2 SYDVKM, per germline. The CDR3 loop spans 16 amino acids. V lost 4 bases and J lost 5; bases outside the gene matches: 13.

The clonotype originates from an adult woman with Graves' disease, either hyperthyroidism or ophthalmopathy (not recorded which). V is TRBV28 and J is TRBJ2-5; 7 bases match TRBD2. Sequenced material: peripheral blood or thyroid tissue (not recorded which). CDR3 DNA: TGTGCCAGCAGTTCGAACAAGTGGGGGGGGTCGGAGACCCAGTACTTC. Translated: CASSSNKWGGSETQYF.